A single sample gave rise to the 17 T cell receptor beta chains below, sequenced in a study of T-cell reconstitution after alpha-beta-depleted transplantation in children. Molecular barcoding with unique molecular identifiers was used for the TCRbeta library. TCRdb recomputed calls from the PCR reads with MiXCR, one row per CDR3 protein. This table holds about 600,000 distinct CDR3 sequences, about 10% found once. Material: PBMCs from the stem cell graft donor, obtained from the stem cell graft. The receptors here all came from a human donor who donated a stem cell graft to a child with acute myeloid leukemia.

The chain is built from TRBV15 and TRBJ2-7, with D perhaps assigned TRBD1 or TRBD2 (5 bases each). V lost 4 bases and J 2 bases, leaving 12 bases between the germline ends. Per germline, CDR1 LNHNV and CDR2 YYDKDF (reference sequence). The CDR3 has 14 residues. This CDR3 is CATSTEGSAYEQYF. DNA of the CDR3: TGTGCCACCAGCACTGAGGGGTCCGCCTACGAGCAGTACTTC.

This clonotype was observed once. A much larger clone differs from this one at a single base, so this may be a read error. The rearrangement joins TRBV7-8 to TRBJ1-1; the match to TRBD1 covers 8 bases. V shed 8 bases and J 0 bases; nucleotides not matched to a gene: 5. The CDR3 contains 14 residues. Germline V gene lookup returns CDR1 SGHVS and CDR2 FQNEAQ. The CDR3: CASGAGQVNTEAFF. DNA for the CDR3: TGTGCCAGCGGCGCGGGACAGGTGAACACTGAAGCTTTCTTT.

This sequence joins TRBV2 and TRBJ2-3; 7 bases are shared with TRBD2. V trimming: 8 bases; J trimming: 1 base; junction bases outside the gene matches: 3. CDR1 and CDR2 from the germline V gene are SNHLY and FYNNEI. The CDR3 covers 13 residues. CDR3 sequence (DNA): TGTGCCAGCGTCCGGGGGGGCACAGATACGCAGTATTTT. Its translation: CASVRGGTDTQYF.

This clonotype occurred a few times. CDR3 nucleotides: TGTGCCAGCAGTTTATCAGGACTAGCGGGCGAAAATGAGCAGTTCTTC. Protein product: CASSLSGLAGENEQFF. The V call is TRBV12-3 or TRBV12-4, the J call TRBJ2-1; 11 nucleotides align to TRBD2. This CDR3 is built from 16 residues. V lost 2 bases to trimming and J lost 7 bases; unmatched junction nucleotides: 7.

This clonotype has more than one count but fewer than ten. CDR3 loop: CSARERRGSTGELFF. CDR3 sequence (DNA): TGCAGTGCTAGAGAGAGGAGGGGATCCACCGGGGAGCTGTTTTTT. This chain connects TRBV20-1 to TRBJ2-2, with D perhaps TRBD2 (6 bases). The germline V gene has CDR1 DFQATT and CDR2 SNEGSKA (reference sequence). The CDR3 runs 15 residues. Trimming cost V 0 bases and J 4 bases, with 12 bases left between them.

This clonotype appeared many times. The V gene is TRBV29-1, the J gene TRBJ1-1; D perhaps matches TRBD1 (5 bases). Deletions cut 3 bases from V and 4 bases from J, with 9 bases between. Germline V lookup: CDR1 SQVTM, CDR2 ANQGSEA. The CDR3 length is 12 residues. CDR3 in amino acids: CSVDQGGTEAFF. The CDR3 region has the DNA TGCAGCGTTGATCAGGGAGGCACTGAAGCTTTCTTT.

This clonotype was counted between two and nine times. The CDR3 loop is CATAPGLAGTVEQFF. The CDR3 nucleotides are TGTGCCACCGCTCCGGGACTAGCGGGTACGGTTGAGCAGTTCTTC. The chain combines TRBV24-1 with TRBJ2-1, with 12 nucleotides matching TRBD2. The CDR3 extends over 15 amino acids. Unmatched junction bases numbered 11, after V lost 9 bases and J lost 9 bases. CDR1 KGHDR and CDR2 SFDVKD come from the germline V gene.

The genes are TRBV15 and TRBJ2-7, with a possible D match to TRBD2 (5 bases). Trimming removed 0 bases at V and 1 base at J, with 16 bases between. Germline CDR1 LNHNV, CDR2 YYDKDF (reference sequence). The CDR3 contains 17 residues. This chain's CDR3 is CATSRDHSSGSSYEQYF. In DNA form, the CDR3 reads TGTGCCACCAGCAGAGATCATTCGAGCGGATCTTCCTACGAGCAGTACTTC.

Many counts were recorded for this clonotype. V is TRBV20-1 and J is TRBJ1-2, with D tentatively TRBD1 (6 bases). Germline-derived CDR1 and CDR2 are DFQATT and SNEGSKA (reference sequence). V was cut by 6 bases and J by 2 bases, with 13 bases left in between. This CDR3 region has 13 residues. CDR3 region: CSATADRNYGYTF. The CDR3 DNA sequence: TGCAGTGCCACAGCCGACAGGAACTATGGCTACACCTTC.

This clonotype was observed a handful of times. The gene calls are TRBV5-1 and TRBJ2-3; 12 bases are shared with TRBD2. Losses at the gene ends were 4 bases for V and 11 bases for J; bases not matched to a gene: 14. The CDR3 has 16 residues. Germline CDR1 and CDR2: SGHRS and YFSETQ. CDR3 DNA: TGCGCCAGCAGCGCCTCACTAGCGGGAGGACCAGGGGGGCAGTATTTT. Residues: CASSASLAGGPGGQYF.

Written as DNA, the CDR3 is TGTGCCAGCAGTCCAGGGGGTCAGACTGAAGCTTTCTTT. Residues: CASSPGGQTEAFF. This chain links TRBV7-6 with TRBJ1-1; 7 bases map to TRBD1. V lost 6 bases to trimming and J lost 5 bases; unmatched junction nucleotides: 6. Germline CDR1 reads SGHVS; CDR2 reads FNYEAQ. The length of the CDR3 is 13 residues.

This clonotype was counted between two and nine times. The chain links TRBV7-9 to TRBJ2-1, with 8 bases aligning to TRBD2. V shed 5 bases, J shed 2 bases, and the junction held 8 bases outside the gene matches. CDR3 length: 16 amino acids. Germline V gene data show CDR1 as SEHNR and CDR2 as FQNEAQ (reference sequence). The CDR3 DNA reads TGTGCCAGCAGCCCCATGGGGCGGGGGGCCTACAATGAGCAGTTCTTC. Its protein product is CASSPMGRGAYNEQFF.

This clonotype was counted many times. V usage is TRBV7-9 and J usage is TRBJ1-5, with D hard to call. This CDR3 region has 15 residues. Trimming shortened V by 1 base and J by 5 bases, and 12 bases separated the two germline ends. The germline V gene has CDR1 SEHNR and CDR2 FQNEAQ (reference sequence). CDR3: CASSLGEGGHQPQHF. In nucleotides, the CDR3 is TGTGCCAGCAGCTTAGGTGAGGGAGGGCATCAGCCCCAGCATTTT.

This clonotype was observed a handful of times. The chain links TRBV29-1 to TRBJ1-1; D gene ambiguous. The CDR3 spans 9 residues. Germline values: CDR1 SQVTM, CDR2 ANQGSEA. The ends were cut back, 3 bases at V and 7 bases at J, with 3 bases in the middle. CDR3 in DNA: TGCAGCGTTGATGGTGAAGCTTTCTTT. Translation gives CSVDGEAFF.

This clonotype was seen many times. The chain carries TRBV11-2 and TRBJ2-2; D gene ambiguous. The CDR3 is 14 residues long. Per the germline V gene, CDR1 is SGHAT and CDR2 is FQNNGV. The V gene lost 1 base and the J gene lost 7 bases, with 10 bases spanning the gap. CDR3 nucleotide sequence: TGTGCCAGCAGCTTAGCTGCGGCTAGCGGGGAGCTGTTTTTT. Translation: CASSLAAASGELFF.

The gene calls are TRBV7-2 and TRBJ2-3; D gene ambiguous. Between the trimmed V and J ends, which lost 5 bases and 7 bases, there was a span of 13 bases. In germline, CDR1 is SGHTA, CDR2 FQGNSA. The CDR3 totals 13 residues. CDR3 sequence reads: CASSRDQAYTQYF. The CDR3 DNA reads TGTGCCAGCAGCCGAGACCAGGCCTATACGCAGTATTTT. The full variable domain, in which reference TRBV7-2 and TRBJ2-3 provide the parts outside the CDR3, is GAGVSQSPSNKVTEKGKDVELRCDPISGHTALYWYRQSLGQGLEFLIYFQGNSAPDKSGLPSDRFSAERTGGSVSTLTIQRTQQEDSAVYLCASSRDQAYTQYFGPGTRLTVL.

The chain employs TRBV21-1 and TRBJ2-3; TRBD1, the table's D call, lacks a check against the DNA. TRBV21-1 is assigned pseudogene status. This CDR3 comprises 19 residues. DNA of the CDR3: TGTGCCAGCAGCAAAGCGCGTTTTCCACAGGGGCTTTCCACAGATACGCAGTATTTT. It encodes CASSKARFPQGLSTDTQYF.